This T cell receptor (beta chain) was found in a study of cytomegalovirus exposure and HLA in healthy donors. The V gene lost 4 bases and the J gene lost 5 bases, with 14 bases spanning the gap. The germline CDR1 and CDR2 sequences are MNHNS and SASEGT. This CDR3 region has 15 residues. A multiplex PCR was run with 60 Vbeta primers and 13 Jbeta primers. Sequenced by immunoSEQ multiplex PCR; TCRdb stores in-frame clones only, minus some. Of some 120,000 clones in the sample, roughly 80% are singletons; the top ten hold about 2.5%. The chain recombines TRBV6-1 with TRBJ2-2; weak D call: TRBD2 (5 bases). Material for sequencing was PBMCs. The receptor's source is a female donor in good health and CMV-seronegative. Here the CDR3 DNA reads TGTGCCAGCAGTGCACGGTCGGGGTCGACCGGGGAGCTGTTTTTT. Its protein is CASSARSGSTGELFF.